The 24 T cell receptor beta chains reported below all come from one sample, sequenced in a study of T cell responses to AZD1222 COVID-19 vaccine. Method: immunoSEQ multiplex PCR; TCRdb's copy keeps in-frame clones and lacks some. The sample has about 180,000 clones, around 90% seen once. Sequences were derived from peripheral blood, sampled 28 days after the second AZD1222 dose. The origin of the receptors is an adult who received the AZD1222 COVID-19 vaccine.

The chain carries TRBV29-1 and TRBJ2-1, with 13 bases identical to TRBD2. Trimming cost V 4 bases and J 5 bases; bases outside gene matches: 8. The CDR3 spans 16 residues. Germline V gives CDR1 SQVTM, CDR2 ANQGSEA. The CDR3 spells CSVGGTGTSGDNEQFF. CDR3 nucleotide sequence: TGCAGCGTTGGTGGGACCGGGACTAGCGGGGACAATGAGCAGTTCTTC.

The chain is built from TRBV4-3 and TRBJ2-7; 9 nucleotides agree with TRBD1. The CDR3 consists of 15 residues. CDR1 and CDR2 (germline): LGHNA, YSLEER. The ends lost 0 bases at V and 8 bases at J; junction bases unmatched: 8. The CDR3: CASSQDGLGTGKQYF. The CDR3 coding sequence is TGCGCCAGCAGCCAAGATGGGTTAGGGACAGGGAAGCAGTACTTC.

V usage is TRBV7-2 and J usage is TRBJ2-7; TRBD2 matches 13 bases. Germline CDR1 and CDR2: SGHTA and FQGNSA. V was pared by 5 bases and J by 0 bases, with 13 bases of the junction left unmatched. CDR3 length: 19 amino acids. The CDR3 region is CASSDIAGTSGAYSYEQYF. The CDR3 nucleotides read TGTGCCAGCAGCGATATAGCCGGGACTAGCGGGGCCTACTCCTACGAGCAGTACTTC.

This chain uses TRBV28 with TRBJ1-5, with 8 bases lining up with TRBD1. The J segment lost 7 bases and the V segment lost 2 bases, leaving 4 bases of the junction unmatched. From germline, CDR1 is MDHEN and CDR2 SYDVKM. The CDR3 contains 14 residues. In nucleotides, the CDR3 is TGTGCCAGCAGTTTACCACAGGGGGGACAGCCCCAGCATTTT. This gives the protein CASSLPQGGQPQHF.

DNA for the CDR3: TGTGCCAGCAGCAAAAGGGACAGGGGATGGACTGAAGCTTTCTTT. Protein: CASSKRDRGWTEAFF. The genes are TRBV21-1 and TRBJ1-1; the table's D call TRBD1 went unverified against the DNA. TRBV21-1 is listed as a pseudogene. The CDR3 has 15 amino acids.

J is TRBJ1-3 and V is TRBV5-6, with 8 bases identical to TRBD1. The CDR3 loop spans 15 amino acids. Per germline, CDR1 SGHDT and CDR2 YYEEEE. V was pared by 2 bases and J by 8 bases, with 9 bases of the junction left unmatched. The CDR3 loop reads CASSLDRGSPDTIYF. The CDR3 coding sequence is TGTGCCAGCAGCTTAGACAGGGGCTCGCCAGACACCATATATTTT.

This clone was seen a few times. The chain combines TRBV5-5 with TRBJ2-2; tentatively, D is TRBD1 (5 bases). The CDR3 has 15 amino acids. The V and J ends lost 2 bases and 2 bases respectively, with 10 bases between them. CDR1 is SGHKS, CDR2 YYEKEE, per germline (reference sequence). CDR3 bases: TGTGCCAGCAGCTTAACAGGAGCTAACACCGGGGAGCTGTTTTTT. It specifies CASSLTGANTGELFF.

The chain employs TRBV6-5 and TRBJ1-1; no definite D call. Trimming stripped 9 bases from V and 1 base from J, with 9 bases between. CDR1 is MNHEY and CDR2 is SVGAGI in the germline V gene. The CDR3 consists of 12 residues. This chain's CDR3 is CASTAGNTEAFF. CDR3 in DNA: TGTGCCAGTACGGCAGGGAACACTGAAGCTTTCTTT.

J is TRBJ2-5 and V is TRBV28, with D possibly matching TRBD1 (8 bases). Germline-derived CDR1 and CDR2 are MDHEN and SYDVKM. CDR3 length: 16 residues. Trimming pared 7 bases from V and 4 bases from J, leaving 22 bases between. The CDR3 coding sequence is TGTGCCAGCAACCCAAATGGACAGGGAGGGTTAGAGACCCAGTACTTC. Translating gives CASNPNGQGGLETQYF.

The chain joins TRBV10-2 to TRBJ2-6; D is possibly TRBD1 or TRBD2 (5 bases each). CDR3 length: 17 amino acids. Germline CDR1 WSHSY, CDR2 SAAADI. The V and J ends lost 0 bases and 2 bases respectively, with 11 bases between them. The CDR3 region has the DNA TGCGCCAGCAGTGAGTCCGGGTTGGGGGCTGGGGCCAACGTCCTGACTTTC. Translating gives CASSESGLGAGANVLTF.

The chain carries TRBV12-3 or TRBV12-4 and TRBJ1-2; D not certain. Trimming removed 4 bases from V and 8 bases from J, with 11 bases in between. The CDR3 spans 12 residues. The CDR3, as DNA: TGTGCCAGCAGTTCGTCGACAAAAGGCTACACCTTC. Amino acids: CASSSSTKGYTF.

The J gene is TRBJ2-5, the V gene TRBV23-1, with D possibly matching TRBD1 (6 bases). TRBV23-1 is given ORF status, its function remaining uncertain. The V and J ends lost 2 bases and 9 bases respectively, with 13 bases between them. The CDR3 runs 13 residues. Here the CDR3 reads CASSQPGHAAQYF. The DNA of the CDR3 is TGCGCCAGCAGTCAACCGGGACATGCGGCCCAGTACTTC.

The J gene is TRBJ2-3, the V gene TRBV2, with 10 positions matching TRBD2. The CDR3 contains 15 residues. V shed 6 bases and J 7 bases; nucleotides not matched to a gene: 10. Germline V gene sequence: CDR1 SNHLY, CDR2 FYNNEI. CDR3 region: CASSERGGLVNTQYF. CDR3 DNA: TGTGCCAGCAGCGAGCGGGGGGGCCTGGTAAATACGCAGTATTTT.

V and J are TRBV7-2 and TRBJ1-1; D gene ambiguous. CDR3 length: 14 amino acids. Germline loops: CDR1 SGHTA, CDR2 FQGNSA. V was pared by 0 bases and J by 7 bases, with 12 bases between. CDR3 DNA: TGTGCCAGCAGCTTAGCCCTGTCAACTATTGAAGCTTTCTTT. Protein sequence: CASSLALSTIEAFF.

The chain carries TRBV5-1 and TRBJ1-6; D is possibly TRBD1 (5 bases). The CDR3 is made up of 14 amino acids. V lost 4 bases to trimming and J lost 7 bases, with 12 bases between them. Germline V gene sequence: CDR1 SGHRS, CDR2 YFSETQ. The chain's CDR3 is CASSQGVGNSPLHF. The CDR3 DNA reads TGCGCCAGCAGCCAAGGGGTGGGGAATTCACCCCTCCACTTT. Supplemented by reference TRBV5-1 and TRBJ1-6, the full variable domain reads KAGVTQTPRYLIKTRGQQVTLSCSPISGHRSVSWYQQTPGQGLQFLFEYFSETQRNKGNFPGRFSGRQFSNSRSEMNVSTLELGDSALYLCASSQGVGNSPLHFGNGTRLTVT.

This clone was seen just once. The rearrangement uses TRBV5-1 and TRBJ1-2; weak D call: TRBD1 (6 bases). V dropped 5 bases and J dropped 1 base, with 21 bases sitting between them. From germline, CDR1 is SGHRS and CDR2 YFSETQ. This CDR3 is built from 17 residues. CDR3 in DNA: TGCGCCAGCAGATTTAGGGACATCTCTCCTGATAACTATGGCTACACCTTC. This encodes CASRFRDISPDNYGYTF.

The chain links TRBV10-2 to TRBJ2-2; 8 bases align to TRBD1. The CDR3 contains 16 residues. V trimming: 5 bases; J trimming: 6 bases; junction bases outside the gene matches: 11. CDR1 and CDR2 (germline): WSHSY, SAAADI. CDR3: CASSWGTGPAAGELFF. The CDR3 nucleotides are TGCGCCAGCAGTTGGGGGACAGGACCCGCCGCCGGGGAGCTGTTTTTT.

This chain uses TRBV6-5 with TRBJ2-1; 7 bases fit TRBD2. V gave up 7 bases and J gave up 12 bases; unmatched junction bases: 6. CDR3 length equals 11 residues. Germline-derived CDR1 and CDR2 are MNHEY and SVGAGI. The CDR3 region has the DNA TGTGCCAGCAAAAAGGGACTAAGGCAGTTCTTC. Residues: CASKKGLRQFF.

The chain employs TRBV19 and TRBJ2-7, with D tentatively TRBD1 (6 bases). Germline V CDR1 and CDR2: LNHDA, SQIVND (reference sequence). This CDR3 contains 12 residues. V was pared by 5 bases and J by 4 bases, with 9 bases between. The CDR3 spells CASSAQGYEQYF. The CDR3 nucleotides are TGTGCCAGTAGTGCCCAGGGGTACGAGCAGTACTTC.

Here the CDR3 DNA reads TGTGCCAGTAGTACAAATTACCGGGAGCAGCAGTTCTTC. Protein: CASSTNYREQQFF. V gene TRBV19 combines with J gene TRBJ2-1, with D possibly being TRBD2 (6 bases). Trimming cost V 4 bases and J 11 bases, with 15 bases left between them. Germline CDR1 is LNHDA and CDR2 is SQIVND (reference sequence). This CDR3 is built from 13 residues.

This chain connects TRBV19 to TRBJ2-2; the match to TRBD1 covers 12 bases. There are 19 residues in the CDR3. CDR1 is LNHDA, CDR2 SQIVND, per germline (reference sequence). J lost 6 bases, V lost 6 bases, and 17 bases had no gene match. The CDR3 protein is CASSLPGQGAESAPGELFF. CDR3 nucleotide sequence: TGTGCCAGTAGCCTACCGGGACAGGGGGCCGAATCCGCCCCCGGGGAGCTGTTTTTT. The entire variable domain, with the rest obtained from reference TRBV19 and TRBJ2-2, is as follows: DGGITQSPKYLFRKEGQNVTLSCEQNLNHDAMYWYRQDPGQGLRLIYYSQIVNDFQKGDIAEGYSVSREKKESFPLTVTSAQKNPTAFYLCASSLPGQGAESAPGELFFGEGSRLTVL.

The DNA for the CDR3 is TGTGCCAGCAGCTTACCCGGGGGCAGCAATGAGCAGTTCTTC. Its protein product is CASSLPGGSNEQFF. This chain links TRBV7-2 with TRBJ2-1; D possibly uses TRBD1 or TRBD2 (6 bases each). The ends were cut back, 2 bases at V and 6 bases at J, with 11 bases in the middle. There are 14 residues in the CDR3. Germline V CDR1 and CDR2: SGHTA, FQGNSA.

J is TRBJ1-1 and V is TRBV6-5; 7 positions match TRBD1. Per the germline V gene, CDR1 is MNHEY and CDR2 is SVGAGI. The CDR3 length is 14 residues. J was trimmed by 4 bases and V by 5 bases; bases with no gene match: 7. CDR3 amino acids: CASSIRGSGTEAFF. DNA for the CDR3: TGTGCCAGCAGTATCAGGGGGTCAGGCACTGAAGCTTTCTTT.

This clone was seen more than once but under ten times. The chain couples TRBV4-3 to TRBJ1-2; weak D call: TRBD1 (6 bases). Germline V lookup: CDR1 LGHNA, CDR2 YSLEER. The CDR3 runs 15 residues. The V end lost 1 base, the J end lost 5 bases, and 14 bases lay between the germline ends. DNA for the CDR3: TGCGCCAGCAGCCAAGTAGTCACAGGGCTGTATGGCTACACCTTC. It is translated as CASSQVVTGLYGYTF.